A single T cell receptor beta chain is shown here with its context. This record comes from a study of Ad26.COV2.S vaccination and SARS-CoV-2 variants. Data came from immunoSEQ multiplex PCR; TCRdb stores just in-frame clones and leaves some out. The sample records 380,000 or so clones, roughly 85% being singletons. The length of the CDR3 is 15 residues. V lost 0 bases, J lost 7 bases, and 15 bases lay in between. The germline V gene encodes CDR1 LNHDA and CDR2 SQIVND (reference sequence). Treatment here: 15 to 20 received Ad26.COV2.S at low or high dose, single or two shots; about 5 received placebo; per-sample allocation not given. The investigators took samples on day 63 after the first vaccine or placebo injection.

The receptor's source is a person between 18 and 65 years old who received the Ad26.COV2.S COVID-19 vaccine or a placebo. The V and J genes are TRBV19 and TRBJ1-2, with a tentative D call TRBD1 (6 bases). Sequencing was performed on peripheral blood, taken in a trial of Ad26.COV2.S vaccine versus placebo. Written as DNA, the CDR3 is TGTGCCAGTAGTATAGATCAGGGGTCAAAGGCTGGCTACACCTTC. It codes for CASSIDQGSKAGYTF.